Following are 31 T cell receptor beta chains from one sample sequenced in a study of blood T cell repertoires in COVID-19. TCRdb's copy holds only in-frame clones and misses some; the assay was immunoSEQ multiplex PCR. Of about 47,000 clones in the sample, over 75% were seen once. Source material: peripheral blood. The receptors shown here come from a woman older than 75 with COVID-19, enrolled during active disease.

The V and J genes are TRBV27 and TRBJ1-1; D remains unclear. With 3 bases removed from V and 4 bases from J, the gap between germline ends came to 12 bases. The CDR3 length is 14 residues. Looked up from germline, CDR1 is MNHEY and CDR2 is SMNVEV (reference sequence). This CDR3 reads CASSFIGEPTEAFF. CDR3 bases: TGTGCCAGCAGTTTTATTGGGGAGCCCACTGAAGCTTTCTTT.

This sequence joins TRBV6-2 or TRBV6-3 and TRBJ1-6; 7 bases agree with TRBD1. The CDR3 runs 15 residues. The V gene's germline CDR1 is MNHEY and CDR2 SVGEGT. The V segment lost 6 bases and the J segment 8 bases; nucleotides outside the gene matches: 10. DNA for the CDR3: TGTGCCAGCAGGCCTCGACAGGGAAATCATTCACCCCTCCACTTT. The encoded protein is CASRPRQGNHSPLHF.

The genes are TRBV5-1 and TRBJ2-1, with TRBD2 matching over 11 bases. This CDR3 spans 16 amino acids. Germline CDR1 SGHRS, CDR2 YFSETQ. The J segment lost 8 bases and the V segment lost 0 bases, leaving 7 bases of the junction unmatched. The CDR3 DNA sequence: TGCGCCAGCAGCTTGGCACTAGCGGGAGACAGGGATGAGCAGTTCTTC. Amino acid sequence: CASSLALAGDRDEQFF.

The chain combines TRBV28 with TRBJ2-3, with 13 bases matching TRBD2. After removal of 6 bases from V and 4 bases from J, the junction contained 1 base not matched to a gene. The CDR3 consists of 14 residues. The germline CDR1 and CDR2 sequences are MDHEN and SYDVKM. Here the CDR3 DNA reads TGTGCCAGCAGACTAGCGGGAGGGCCAGATACGCAGTATTTT. Amino acids: CASRLAGGPDTQYF. Full variable domain (remainder filled in from reference TRBV28 and TRBJ2-3): DVKVTQSSRYLVKRTGEKVFLECVQDMDHENMFWYRQDPGLGLRLIYFSYDVKMKEKGDIPEGYSVSREKKERFSLILESASTNQTSMYLCASRLAGGPDTQYFGPGTRLTVL.

J is TRBJ2-1 and V is TRBV6-4; 10 bases align to TRBD2. Per germline, CDR1 MRHNA and CDR2 SNTAGT. The ends lost 0 bases at V and 2 bases at J; junction bases unmatched: 7. The CDR3 has 18 residues. For the CDR3, the DNA is TGTGCCAGCAGTGACTCGTCCCCTAGCGGGAGTACCTACAATGAGCAGTTCTTC. Translated, it gives CASSDSSPSGSTYNEQFF.

The chain combines TRBV10-3 with TRBJ2-5, with 8 bases lining up with TRBD2. The J segment lost 4 bases and the V segment lost 8 bases, leaving 9 bases of the junction unmatched. The CDR3 spans 14 residues. Germline V gene data show CDR1 as ENHRY and CDR2 as SYGVKD. DNA for the CDR3: TGTGCCATCGGAACTTTAGCGGGACTAGAGACCCAGTACTTC. It codes for CAIGTLAGLETQYF.

This chain connects TRBV4-1 to TRBJ2-7; 9 bases agree with TRBD2. The CDR3 has 15 residues. J was trimmed by 4 bases and V by 4 bases; bases with no gene match: 8. CDR1 and CDR2 from the germline V gene are MGHRA and YSYEKL. The DNA for the CDR3 is TGCGCCAGCAGCCCCGCCGGGACTAGCTTATACGAGCAGTACTTC. This encodes CASSPAGTSLYEQYF.

Concerning this clone itself: Other DNA sequences within the sample encode an identical CDR3. The V and J genes are TRBV4-2 and TRBJ1-6, with 11 positions matching TRBD1. Looked up from germline, CDR1 is LGHNA and CDR2 is YNFKEQ. CDR3 length: 14 amino acids. The junction had 4 bases not matched to a gene; V was cut back by 3 bases and J by 12 bases. This CDR3 reads CASSQGQGEEPLHF. The CDR3 DNA sequence: TGTGCCAGCAGCCAGGGACAGGGGGAAGAACCCCTCCACTTT.

CDR3 sequence reads: CASSASQGSSYNEQFF. The CDR3 nucleotides are TGTGCCAGCAGCGCCTCACAGGGTAGCTCCTACAATGAGCAGTTCTTC. V and J are TRBV7-3 and TRBJ2-1; possible D gene TRBD1, 6 bases. Between the trimmed V and J ends, which lost 5 bases and 0 bases, there was a span of 14 bases. CDR3 length: 16 residues. Germline CDR1 is SGHTA and CDR2 is FQGTGA.

The genes are TRBV28 and TRBJ2-3, with D uncertain. This CDR3 has 12 residues. V lost 5 bases and J 7 bases, leaving 10 bases between the germline ends. The germline V gene encodes CDR1 MDHEN and CDR2 SYDVKM. The CDR3 reads CASSPVSYTQYF. The CDR3 DNA reads TGTGCCAGCAGTCCCGTATCGTATACGCAGTATTTT.

The rearrangement uses TRBV11-2 and TRBJ2-6, with 12 bases lining up with TRBD1. Trimming cost V 5 bases and J 4 bases; bases outside gene matches: 9. The CDR3 is 18 amino acids. Germline V CDR1 and CDR2: SGHAT, FQNNGV. The chain's CDR3 is CASSIYRDRGPGANVLTF. DNA for the CDR3: TGTGCCAGCAGCATTTACCGGGACAGGGGGCCCGGGGCCAACGTCCTGACTTTC.

This clone is a singleton in its sample. The chain joins TRBV7-2 to TRBJ2-1; TRBD2 matches at 13 bases. Germline loops: CDR1 SGHTA, CDR2 FQGNSA. The ends lost 5 bases at V and 6 bases at J; junction bases unmatched: 13. The CDR3 length is 18 residues. CDR3 protein: CASSQARLAGGRFNEQFF. CDR3 nucleotides: TGTGCCAGCAGCCAGGCTAGACTAGCGGGAGGTCGTTTCAATGAGCAGTTCTTC.

The sample holds one count of this clone. This rearrangement joins TRBV30 to TRBJ2-7, with TRBD1 matching 10 bases. Trimming at V came to 3 bases and at J to 5 bases, leaving 4 bases not matched to a gene. This CDR3 comprises 13 residues. Germline lookup yields CDR1 GTSNPN and CDR2 SVGIG (reference sequence). DNA of the CDR3: TGTGCCTGGAGCGGACAGGGGGGACACGAGCAGTACTTC. Encoded protein: CAWSGQGGHEQYF.

The CDR3 protein is CASSLRIAGGRSYEQYF. The CDR3 region has the DNA TGTGCCAGCAGTCTCAGGATAGCGGGAGGGAGGTCCTACGAGCAGTACTTC. The V gene is TRBV6-6, the J gene TRBJ2-7; TRBD2 matches 11 bases. Germline V gene lookup returns CDR1 MNHNY and CDR2 SVGAGI (reference sequence). V was clipped by 5 bases and J by 1 base; unmatched bases: 10. The CDR3 covers 17 residues.

There are a few counts of this clone. The rearrangement links TRBV29-1 to TRBJ2-7, with 12 bases fitting TRBD1. Germline CDR1 SQVTM, CDR2 ANQGSEA. The J segment lost 5 bases and the V segment lost 7 bases, leaving 6 bases of the junction unmatched. CDR3 length equals 13 residues. In DNA form, the CDR3 reads TGCAGCGGCAGGGGGACAGGGGGCAACGAGCAGTACTTC. The encoded protein is CSGRGTGGNEQYF.

The chain joins TRBV19 to TRBJ1-1; 7 bases map to TRBD1. Germline V gene sequence: CDR1 LNHDA, CDR2 SQIVND (reference sequence). V was clipped by 9 bases and J by 2 bases; unmatched bases: 6. This CDR3 comprises 13 residues. CDR3 nucleotide sequence: TGTGCCAGCAAAGACAGGGCCAACACTGAAGCTTTCTTT. It specifies CASKDRANTEAFF. Based on the CDR3 plus reference TRBV19 and TRBJ1-1, the full variable domain is DGGITQSPKYLFRKEGQNVTLSCEQNLNHDAMYWYRQDPGQGLRLIYYSQIVNDFQKGDIAEGYSVSREKKESFPLTVTSAQKNPTAFYLCASKDRANTEAFFGQGTRLTVV.

The chain links TRBV4-1 to TRBJ2-3, with 7 positions matching TRBD2. J gave up 3 bases and V 4 bases, and 4 bases lay outside the gene matches. In germline, CDR1 is MGHRA, CDR2 YSYEKL. CDR3 length: 14 residues. In DNA form, the CDR3 reads TGCGCCAGCAGCCCGGGGGGAGGGACAGATACGCAGTATTTT. This gives the protein CASSPGGGTDTQYF.

This chain joins TRBV5-1 and TRBJ2-3; 13 positions agree with TRBD2. Trimming cost V 0 bases and J 5 bases; bases outside gene matches: 12. Germline assignment: CDR1 SGHRS and CDR2 YFSETQ. The CDR3 loop spans 19 amino acids. The CDR3 loop reads CASSLATSGRALVGDTQYF. The CDR3 DNA reads TGCGCCAGCAGCTTGGCTACTAGCGGGAGGGCCCTCGTTGGAGATACGCAGTATTTT.

The V call is TRBV6-5, the J call TRBJ1-5; D gene ambiguous. Germline CDR1 is MNHEY and CDR2 is SVGAGI. The ends were cut back, 6 bases at V and 4 bases at J, with 7 bases in the middle. The CDR3 covers 12 residues. The CDR3 loop reads CASSSGNQPQHF. The CDR3, as DNA: TGTGCCAGCAGCTCCGGGAATCAGCCCCAGCATTTT.

The V gene is TRBV4-1, the J gene TRBJ2-1, with TRBD1 matching over 12 bases. From germline, CDR1 is MGHRA and CDR2 YSYEKL. The CDR3 runs 17 residues. J was trimmed by 8 bases and V by 6 bases; bases with no gene match: 14. The CDR3 loop is CASSTGTGGFGRDEQFF. The CDR3, as DNA: TGCGCCAGCAGTACCGGGACAGGGGGCTTTGGGAGGGATGAGCAGTTCTTC.

The rearrangement links TRBV27 to TRBJ1-4, with TRBD1 matching 10 bases. Germline-derived CDR1 and CDR2 are MNHEY and SMNVEV (reference sequence). There are 15 residues in the CDR3. Germline trimming cut 5 bases from V and 9 bases from J; bases unmatched to any gene: 9. This CDR3 reads CASSRATGGSQKLFF. The CDR3, as DNA: TGTGCCAGCAGTAGAGCGACAGGGGGCTCTCAAAAACTGTTTTTT.

This clone was observed once. This chain joins TRBV30 and TRBJ2-5; D perhaps matches TRBD1 (5 bases). V lost 3 bases and J lost 3, with 8 bases in between. The CDR3 contains 12 residues. Germline V lookup: CDR1 GTSNPN, CDR2 SVGIG (reference sequence). The CDR3 region has the DNA TGTGCCTGGAGCGCGACAGAAGAGACCCAGTACTTC. This translates into CAWSATEETQYF.

This clone counts as medium-sized (0.01 to 0.1%). The rearrangement joins TRBV7-9 to TRBJ1-5; 9 bases are shared with TRBD1. V was clipped by 5 bases and J by 0 bases; unmatched bases: 8. The germline gives CDR1 SEHNR, CDR2 FQNEAQ (reference sequence). The CDR3 covers 17 residues. CDR3 residues: CASSQGTGTYSNQPQHF. The CDR3 DNA follows: TGTGCCAGCAGCCAGGGGACAGGGACCTATAGCAATCAGCCCCAGCATTTT.

J is TRBJ1-1 and V is TRBV9; possibly TRBD1 for D (6 bases). Trimming shortened V by 0 bases and J by 3 bases, and 9 bases separated the two germline ends. The CDR3 extends over 14 amino acids. CDR1 is SGDLS, CDR2 YYNGEE, per germline. The CDR3 region is CASSVADRYTEAFF. CDR3 bases: TGTGCCAGCAGCGTAGCTGACAGGTACACTGAAGCTTTCTTT.

The J gene is TRBJ1-4, the V gene TRBV5-6, with a weak D call TRBD1 (5 bases). This CDR3 is built from 14 residues. Trimming shortened V by 1 base and J by 2 bases, and 6 bases separated the two germline ends. Germline CDR1 SGHDT, CDR2 YYEEEE. CDR3 sequence: CASSLRGTNEKLFF. The CDR3 DNA follows: TGTGCCAGCAGCTTGCGGGGGACTAATGAAAAACTGTTTTTT.

The gene calls are TRBV5-4 and TRBJ2-1; D unclear. V was clipped by 0 bases and J by 5 bases, with 12 bases between them. The V gene's germline CDR1 is SGHNT and CDR2 YYREEE (reference sequence). This CDR3 region has 15 residues. This chain's CDR3 is CASSLAGAPNNEQFF. CDR3 sequence (DNA): TGTGCCAGCAGCTTGGCCGGTGCTCCAAACAATGAGCAGTTCTTC.

This rearrangement joins TRBV6-5 to TRBJ2-1, with D possibly matching TRBD1 (5 bases). The CDR3 is 15 residues long. CDR1 is MNHEY and CDR2 is SVGAGI in the germline V gene. V shed 2 bases and J shed 7 bases, with 15 bases lying between them. This chain's CDR3 is CASSYGQGLENEQFF. Here the CDR3 DNA reads TGTGCCAGCAGTTACGGCCAGGGCCTAGAGAATGAGCAGTTCTTC.

V and J are TRBV27 and TRBJ2-6; possible D gene TRBD2, 6 bases. Looked up from germline, CDR1 is MNHEY and CDR2 is SMNVEV (reference sequence). The CDR3 totals 17 residues. V was cut by 5 bases and J by 3 bases, with 17 bases left in between. CDR3 nucleotides: TGTGCCAGCAGTCCCCCGGGACTGAGAAGTGGGGCCAACGTCCTGACTTTC. As protein: CASSPPGLRSGANVLTF.

DNA for the CDR3: TGTGCCAGCAGCCAAGAACGTACTAGCGGGAGGGGGATCTACGAGCAGTACTTC. Protein product: CASSQERTSGRGIYEQYF. This chain links TRBV3-1 (or the pseudogene TRBV3-2) with TRBJ2-7; 13 bases match TRBD2. Per the germline V gene, CDR1 is LGHDT and CDR2 is YNNKEL (reference sequence). The V segment lost 0 bases and the J segment 3 bases; nucleotides outside the gene matches: 8. The length of the CDR3 is 18 residues.

The chain carries TRBV30 and TRBJ1-2; D gene uncertain. V was shortened by 0 bases and J by 7 bases, with 21 bases between the two germline ends. Per germline, CDR1 GTSNPN and CDR2 SVGIG (reference sequence). This CDR3 is 16 amino acids long. Here the CDR3 DNA reads TGTGCCTGGAGTGTGGGGAGGATCTTCGGAGGATCTGGCTACACCTTC. The encoded protein is CAWSVGRIFGGSGYTF. The whole variable domain, filled in from reference TRBV30 and TRBJ1-2, reads SQTIHQWPATLVQPVGSPLSLECTVEGTSNPNLYWYRQAAGRGLQLLFYSVGIGQISSEVPQNLSASRPQDRQFILSSKKLLLSDSGFYLCAWSVGRIFGGSGYTFGSGTRLTVV.

The chain joins TRBV10-3 to TRBJ2-5; a weak D match, TRBD2 (6 bases). The CDR3 runs 16 residues. Germline CDR1 ENHRY, CDR2 SYGVKD. Deletions cut 2 bases from V and 5 bases from J, with 18 bases between. CDR3 residues: CAISEGLATPAETQYF. The CDR3 bases are TGTGCCATCAGTGAGGGGCTAGCGACCCCAGCGGAGACCCAGTACTTC.